The subject of this entry is one T cell receptor beta chain. Its antigen remains unknown. The CDR3 loop spans 19 amino acids. Trimming removed 4 bases from V and 4 bases from J, with 28 bases in between. The germline CDR1 and CDR2 sequences are LGHNT and FRNRAP. This sample was included in a study of CD8 T cells in Susac syndrome. Study-level results: Regarding the TCR sequencing and HLA analysis, the study admitted that a relatively small number of individuals were involved.

Bulk CD8+ and CD4+ cells came from magnetic negative isolation; CD8+ TEMRA by FACS. Reverse transcription of roughly 0.5 to 1 ug RNA was carried out with random hexamers. The immunoSEQ assay covered 54 Vbeta and 13 Jbeta segments for CDR3. MiXCR, applied by TCRdb to the immunoSEQ multiplex PCR reads, yields one record per CDR3 protein. The sample records about 280,000 distinct CDR3 sequences, roughly 84% being singletons. The sequence was obtained from a human donor with multiple sclerosis. This chain links TRBV12-5 with TRBJ1-1; possible D gene TRBD1, 5 bases. The specimen sequenced was CD8+ T cells from PBMCs. CDR3 protein: CASGSLRTGLLYIGTEAFF. The CDR3 DNA reads TGTGCTAGTGGTTCACTAAGAACAGGTCTACTCTATATCGGCACTGAAGCTTTCTTT.